These T cell receptor beta chains were read from a single sample in a study of naive and memory T cell subsets. TCRdb reprocessed the UMI-ligation and nested PCR reads with MiXCR, giving one entry per CDR3 protein. Seen here are tens of thousands of distinct CDR3 sequences, approximately 6.5% observed once, and the top ten hold about 1.6%. Sequenced: central memory CD4+ T cells from blood. All receptors derive from a human donor in good health. CDR3s include the opening cysteine and the closing phenylalanine or tryptophan. The D gene is left open where the match is weak. Clone size appears in some rows only: once, few, many, or a class for an expanded clone.

clone size: many; J gene: TRBJ1-1; CDR3 length: 14; V gene: TRBV7-6; D gene: -; CDR3 DNA: TGTGCCAGCAGCCCACAGGGTAGGGGCACTGAAGCTTTCTTT; CDR3 protein: CASSPQGRGTEAFF
clone size: -; J gene: TRBJ2-7; CDR3 length: 16; V gene: TRBV28; D gene: TRBD1; CDR3 DNA: TGTGCCAGCACCATTGCCGGGACAGGGCCCTCCTACGAGCAGTACTTC; CDR3 protein: CASTIAGTGPSYEQYF
clone size: few; J gene: TRBJ2-3; CDR3 length: 15; V gene: TRBV11-2; D gene: TRBD1; CDR3 DNA: TGTGCCAGCATCACCTGGACAGGTCGGTCGGGTACGCAGTATTTT; CDR3 protein: CASITWTGRSGTQYF
clone size: many; J gene: TRBJ1-2; CDR3 length: 15; V gene: TRBV4-2; D gene: TRBD1; CDR3 DNA: TGTGCCAGCAGCCAAGATGGGGGGACAGGGAAAGGCTACACCTTC; CDR3 protein: CASSQDGGTGKGYTF
clone size: -; J gene: TRBJ2-4; CDR3 length: 16; V gene: TRBV28; D gene: -; CDR3 DNA: TGTGCCAGCAGTTCAGCCGGGACTTTGGACAATGGCATTCAGTACTTC; CDR3 protein: CASSSAGTLDNGIQYF
clone size: many; J gene: TRBJ2-1; CDR3 length: 14; V gene: TRBV11-1; D gene: -; CDR3 DNA: TGTGCCAGCAGCCACTTAGGCCTATACAATGAGCAGTTCTTC; CDR3 protein: CASSHLGLYNEQFF
clone size: -; J gene: TRBJ2-1; CDR3 length: 15; V gene: TRBV10-3; D gene: -; CDR3 DNA: TGTGCCATCAGTGAGTCGATCACCGAAGGAGCCGTGCAGTTCTTC; CDR3 protein: CAISESITEGAVQFF
clone size: -; J gene: TRBJ2-3; CDR3 length: 15; V gene: TRBV5-4; D gene: -; CDR3 DNA: TGTGCCAGCAGCTTATCAGGGCTCCACACAGATACGCAGTATTTT; CDR3 protein: CASSLSGLHTDTQYF
clone size: -; J gene: TRBJ2-1; CDR3 length: 15; V gene: TRBV9; D gene: -; CDR3 DNA: TGTGCCAGCAGCGTACAGGCTGACTCCTACAATGAGCAGTTCTTC; CDR3 protein: CASSVQADSYNEQFF
clone size: few; J gene: TRBJ1-3; CDR3 length: 14; V gene: TRBV12-3/TRBV12-4; D gene: -; CDR3 DNA: TGTGCCAGCAGTTTTGCAGGGCCCGGAAACACCATATATTTT; CDR3 protein: CASSFAGPGNTIYF
clone size: few; J gene: TRBJ2-7; CDR3 length: 18; V gene: TRBV5-1; D gene: -; CDR3 DNA: TGCGCCAGCAGCTTGGGGGGGACGACGAGCCAAAGTCAGTACGAGCAGTACTTC; CDR3 protein: CASSLGGTTSQSQYEQYF
clone size: -; J gene: TRBJ1-1; CDR3 length: 11; V gene: TRBV11-3; D gene: -; CDR3 DNA: TGTGCCAGCAAGACAGACACTGAAGCTTTCTTT; CDR3 protein: CASKTDTEAFF
clone size: -; J gene: TRBJ2-1; CDR3 length: 16; V gene: TRBV7-3; D gene: TRBD2; CDR3 DNA: TGTGCCAGCAGCCCCCTGACTAGCGGGGGATACAATGAGCAGTTCTTC; CDR3 protein: CASSPLTSGGYNEQFF
clone size: few; J gene: TRBJ2-1; CDR3 length: 20; V gene: TRBV7-9; D gene: -; CDR3 DNA: TGTGCCAGCAGCTCACCGGGATCGTATATCCATTTTAGCTCCTACAATGAGCAGTTCTTC; CDR3 protein: CASSSPGSYIHFSSYNEQFF
clone size: few; J gene: TRBJ2-3; CDR3 length: 15; V gene: TRBV5-1; D gene: TRBD2; CDR3 DNA: TGCGCCAGCAGCTTGGAGTCTTTGGGCGGGGGAACGCAGTATTTT; CDR3 protein: CASSLESLGGGTQYF
clone size: -; J gene: TRBJ2-1; CDR3 length: 15; V gene: TRBV5-5; D gene: -; CDR3 DNA: TGTGCCAGCAGCTTAGGCCTAGGGGCCTACAATGAGCAGTTCTTC; CDR3 protein: CASSLGLGAYNEQFF
clone size: -; J gene: TRBJ2-2; CDR3 length: 16; V gene: TRBV9; D gene: -; CDR3 DNA: TGTGCCAGCAGCGCCCCGGGGTCTGCGAACACCGGGGAGCTGTTTTTT; CDR3 protein: CASSAPGSANTGELFF
clone size: many; J gene: TRBJ1-5; CDR3 length: 13; V gene: TRBV19; D gene: -; CDR3 DNA: TGTGCCAGTAGCAGGGGCTGGGGTCAGCCCCAGCATTTT; CDR3 protein: CASSRGWGQPQHF
clone size: many; J gene: TRBJ1-2; CDR3 length: 14; V gene: TRBV5-4; D gene: -; CDR3 DNA: TGTGCCAGCAGCTTTACTGGGGCAGGCTATGGCTACACCTTC; CDR3 protein: CASSFTGAGYGYTF
clone size: many; J gene: TRBJ1-5; CDR3 length: 13; V gene: TRBV28; D gene: -; CDR3 DNA: TGTGCCAGCAGTTTATTTGGCAATCAGCCCCAGCATTTT; CDR3 protein: CASSLFGNQPQHF
clone size: medium-sized; J gene: TRBJ1-2; CDR3 length: 13; V gene: TRBV5-1; D gene: -; CDR3 DNA: TGCGCCAGCAGCTTGGACAGGAGCAATGGCTACACCTTC; CDR3 protein: CASSLDRSNGYTF
clone size: many; J gene: TRBJ2-7; CDR3 length: 14; V gene: TRBV25-1; D gene: TRBD2; CDR3 DNA: TGTGCCAGCAGTCGGTCTAGCGGATCCCCGCAGCAGTACTTC; CDR3 protein: CASSRSSGSPQQYF
clone size: many; J gene: TRBJ1-2; CDR3 length: 15; V gene: TRBV4-1; D gene: -; CDR3 DNA: TGCGCCAGCAGCCAAGAAGGGGCAGGGAACTATGGCTACACCTTC; CDR3 protein: CASSQEGAGNYGYTF
clone size: many; J gene: TRBJ1-3; CDR3 length: 13; V gene: TRBV29-1; D gene: -; CDR3 DNA: TGCAGCGTTGAACAGAACCTCGGAAACACCATATATTTT; CDR3 protein: CSVEQNLGNTIYF
clone size: few; J gene: TRBJ2-4; CDR3 length: 16; V gene: TRBV4-2; D gene: -; CDR3 DNA: TGTGCCAGCAGCCAAGATCCCGGGACAACCAAAAACATTCAGTACTTC; CDR3 protein: CASSQDPGTTKNIQYF
clone size: many; J gene: TRBJ1-2; CDR3 length: 11; V gene: TRBV7-2; D gene: -; CDR3 DNA: TGTGCCAGCAGCTTAAGGGGTGGCTACACCTTC; CDR3 protein: CASSLRGGYTF
clone size: many; J gene: TRBJ2-7; CDR3 length: 15; V gene: TRBV7-8; D gene: TRBD1; CDR3 DNA: TGTGCCAGCAGCTTAGAATCGGACAGGGGGCGCGAGCAGTACTTC; CDR3 protein: CASSLESDRGREQYF
clone size: many; J gene: TRBJ1-3; CDR3 length: 13; V gene: TRBV27; D gene: TRBD1; CDR3 DNA: TGTGCCAGCAGTTCGGGACAGCCAAACACCATATATTTT; CDR3 protein: CASSSGQPNTIYF
clone size: -; J gene: TRBJ2-7; CDR3 length: 13; V gene: TRBV18; D gene: -; CDR3 DNA: TGTGCCAGCTCACCACCTACCGCGTTCGAGCAGTACTTC; CDR3 protein: CASSPPTAFEQYF
clone size: few; J gene: TRBJ1-1; CDR3 length: 14; V gene: TRBV19; D gene: -; CDR3 DNA: TGTGCCAGTAGGCCGGGCCCCTGGAACACTGAAGCTTTCTTT; CDR3 protein: CASRPGPWNTEAFF
clone size: many; J gene: TRBJ2-2; CDR3 length: 15; V gene: TRBV7-2; D gene: TRBD2; CDR3 DNA: TGTGCCAGCAGACCTAGCGGGACAAACACCGGGGAGCTGTTTTTT; CDR3 protein: CASRPSGTNTGELFF
clone size: many; J gene: TRBJ2-7; CDR3 length: 11; V gene: TRBV12-3/TRBV12-4; D gene: -; CDR3 DNA: TGTGCCAGCAGACGGGGAGTAGAGCAGTACTTC; CDR3 protein: CASRRGVEQYF
clone size: many; J gene: TRBJ2-6; CDR3 length: 13; V gene: TRBV24-1; D gene: -; CDR3 DNA: TGTGCCACCAGTCTATCTGGGGCCAACGTCCTGACTTTC; CDR3 protein: CATSLSGANVLTF
clone size: -; J gene: TRBJ2-2; CDR3 length: 16; V gene: TRBV20-1; D gene: TRBD2; CDR3 DNA: TGCAGTGCTAGGATAGCGGGAGAGAAAAACACCGGGGAGCTGTTTTTT; CDR3 protein: CSARIAGEKNTGELFF
clone size: -; J gene: TRBJ1-3; CDR3 length: 14; V gene: TRBV20-1; D gene: -; CDR3 DNA: TGCAGTGCTAGTCTGGGTCTCTCTGGAAACACCATATATTTT; CDR3 protein: CSASLGLSGNTIYF
clone size: many; J gene: TRBJ1-1; CDR3 length: 13; V gene: TRBV18; D gene: -; CDR3 DNA: TGTGCCAGCTCACTGGTTGATTACACTGAAGCTTTCTTT; CDR3 protein: CASSLVDYTEAFF
clone size: many; J gene: TRBJ1-1; CDR3 length: 16; V gene: TRBV14; D gene: -; CDR3 DNA: TGTGCCAGCAGCCAACCCGGGGCTGGGGTTGGCACTGAAGCTTCCTTT; CDR3 protein: CASSQPGAGVGTEASF
clone size: -; J gene: TRBJ2-7; CDR3 length: 12; V gene: TRBV30; D gene: -; CDR3 DNA: TGTGCCGGGGGTCGGTCCAAACACGAGCAGTACTTC; CDR3 protein: CAGGRSKHEQYF
clone size: -; J gene: TRBJ2-1; CDR3 length: 13; V gene: TRBV29-1; D gene: TRBD1; CDR3 DNA: TGCAGCGCGGGACAGGGGTTTTACAATGAGCAGTTCTTC; CDR3 protein: CSAGQGFYNEQFF
clone size: many; J gene: TRBJ1-2; CDR3 length: 16; V gene: TRBV6-2/TRBV6-3; D gene: -; CDR3 DNA: TGTGCCAGCATATCAACGGGAAGCCCAATAGGCTATGGCTACACCTTC; CDR3 protein: CASISTGSPIGYGYTF
clone size: few; J gene: TRBJ2-7; CDR3 length: 14; V gene: TRBV5-1; D gene: -; CDR3 DNA: TGCGCCAGCAGTTACGCAACCTCTAACTACGAGCAGTACTTC; CDR3 protein: CASSYATSNYEQYF
clone size: many; J gene: TRBJ2-5; CDR3 length: 15; V gene: TRBV5-1; D gene: -; CDR3 DNA: TGCGCCAGCAGCCCGGACGGACGAAGGAAAGAGACCCAGTACTTC; CDR3 protein: CASSPDGRRKETQYF